The table lists the clone carrying this T cell receptor (beta chain) with many counts. The data were taken from a study of T cells of healthy individuals. The junction had 15 bases not matched to a gene; V was cut back by 0 bases and J by 4 bases. Looked up from germline, CDR1 is LGHNA and CDR2 is YNFKEQ. The length of the CDR3 is 19 residues. TCRdb reprocessed the 5' RACE reads with MiXCR, giving one entry per CDR3 protein. The table records around 83,000 distinct CDR3 sequences, 5% of them present only once. The receptor was derived from a female donor in good health. The chain recombines TRBV4-2 with TRBJ2-1, with 7 bases aligning to TRBD2. The DNA of the CDR3 is TGTGCCAGCAGCCAAGATCTCCTAGCGGCAGTAGTAGGGTACAATGAGCAGTTCTTC. This gives the protein CASSQDLLAAVVGYNEQFF.